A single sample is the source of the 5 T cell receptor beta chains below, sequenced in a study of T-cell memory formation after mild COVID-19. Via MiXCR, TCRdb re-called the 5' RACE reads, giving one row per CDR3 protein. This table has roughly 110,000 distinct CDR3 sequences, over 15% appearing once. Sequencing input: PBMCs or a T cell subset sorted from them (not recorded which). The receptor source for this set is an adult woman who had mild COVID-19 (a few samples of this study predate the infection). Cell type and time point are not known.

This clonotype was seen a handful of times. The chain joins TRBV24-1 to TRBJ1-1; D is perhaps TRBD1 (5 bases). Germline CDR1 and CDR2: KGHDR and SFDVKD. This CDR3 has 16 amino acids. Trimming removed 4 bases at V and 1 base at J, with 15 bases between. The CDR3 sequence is CATSESGTGGNTEAFF. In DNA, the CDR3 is TGTGCCACCAGTGAGTCAGGGACGGGGGGGAACACTGAAGCTTTCTTT.

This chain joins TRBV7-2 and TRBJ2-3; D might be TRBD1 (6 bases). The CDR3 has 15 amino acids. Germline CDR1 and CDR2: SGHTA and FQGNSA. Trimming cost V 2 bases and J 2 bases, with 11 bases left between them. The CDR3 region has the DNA TGTGCCAGCAGCTTAATTACAGGGATCACAGATACGCAGTATTTT. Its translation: CASSLITGITDTQYF.

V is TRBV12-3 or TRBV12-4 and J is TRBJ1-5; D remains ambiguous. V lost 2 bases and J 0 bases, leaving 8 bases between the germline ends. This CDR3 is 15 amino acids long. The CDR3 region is CASSLRADSNQPQHF. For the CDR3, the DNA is TGTGCCAGCAGTTTAAGGGCGGATAGCAATCAGCCCCAGCATTTT.

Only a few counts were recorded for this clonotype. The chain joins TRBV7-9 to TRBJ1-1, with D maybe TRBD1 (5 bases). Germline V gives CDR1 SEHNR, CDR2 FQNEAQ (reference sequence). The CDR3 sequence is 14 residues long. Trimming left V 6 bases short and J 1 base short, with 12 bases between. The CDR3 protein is CASRPRTGNTEAFF. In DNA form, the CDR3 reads TGTGCCAGCAGACCCCGTACAGGGAACACTGAAGCTTTCTTT. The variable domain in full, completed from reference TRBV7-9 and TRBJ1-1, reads DTGVSQNPRHKITKRGQNVTFRCDPISEHNRLYWYRQTLGQGPEFLTYFQNEAQLEKSRLLSDRFSAERPKGSFSTLEIQRTEQGDSAMYLCASRPRTGNTEAFFGQGTRLTVV.

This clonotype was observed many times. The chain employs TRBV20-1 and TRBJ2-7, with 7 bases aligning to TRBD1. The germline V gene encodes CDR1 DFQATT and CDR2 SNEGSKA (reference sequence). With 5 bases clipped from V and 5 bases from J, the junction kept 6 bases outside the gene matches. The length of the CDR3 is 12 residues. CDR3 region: CSAGDSIHEQYF. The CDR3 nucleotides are TGCAGTGCTGGGGACAGTATACACGAGCAGTACTTC.